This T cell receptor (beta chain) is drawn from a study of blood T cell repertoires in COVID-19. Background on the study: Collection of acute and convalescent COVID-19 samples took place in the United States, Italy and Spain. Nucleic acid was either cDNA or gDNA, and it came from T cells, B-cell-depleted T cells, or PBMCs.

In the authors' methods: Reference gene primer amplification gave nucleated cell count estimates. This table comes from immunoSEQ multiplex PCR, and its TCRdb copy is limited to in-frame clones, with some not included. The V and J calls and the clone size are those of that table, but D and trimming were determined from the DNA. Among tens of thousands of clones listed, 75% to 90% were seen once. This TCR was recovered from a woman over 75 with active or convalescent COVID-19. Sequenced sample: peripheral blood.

The CDR3 sequence: CASSLRGLGGAEQYF. CDR3 nucleotide sequence: TGTGCCAGCAGTTTAAGGGGGTTAGGTGGGGCCGAGCAGTACTTC. V and J are TRBV27 and TRBJ2-7, with D possibly being TRBD1 (6 bases). The V and J ends lost 2 bases and 6 bases respectively, with 17 bases between them. Germline CDR1 is MNHEY and CDR2 is SMNVEV (reference sequence). The length of the CDR3 is 15 residues.